This T cell receptor (beta chain) derives from a study of identical twins. General study points: Out-of-frame TCR alpha sharing in monozygotic twins exceeded recombination model predictions.

From the 5' RACE reads, TCRdb called clonotypes with MiXCR, one entry per CDR3 protein. The table has about 450,000 distinct CDR3 sequences, about a fifth seen once. Germline V CDR1 and CDR2: SEHNR, FQNEAQ (reference sequence). CDR3 length: 15 residues. V lost 1 base to trimming and J lost 6 bases, with 13 bases between them. Worth noting for this clonotype: The antigen remains undetermined.

This clonotype was obtained from a man in his forties or fifties in good health. The sequenced sample was naive T cells sorted from blood. V gene TRBV7-9 combines with J gene TRBJ2-1, with D tentatively TRBD2 (6 bases). The CDR3 region has the DNA TGTGCCAGCAGCTTAGGCTTTAGCGGACGCAATGAGCAGTTCTTC. Its protein product is CASSLGFSGRNEQFF.